The 14 T cell receptor beta chains reported below all come from one sample, sequenced in a study of T cell clusters in autoimmune cytopenias. TRB was amplified from about 260 ng of peripheral blood genomic DNA per sample. TRB was amplified by touch-down multiplex PCR, primer pools A and B combined. TCRdb derives one entry per CDR3 protein from the multiplex PCR reads, leaving out DNA. The table for this sample gives 12,000 or so distinct CDR3 sequences. The specimen sequenced was peripheral blood. The receptors originated from a human donor with an autoimmune cytopenia or autoimmune hepatitis (not recorded which).

This rearrangement joins TRBV5-5 to TRBJ2-7; TCRdb picks TRBD2, but there is no DNA to check that call. The germline V gene has CDR1 SGHKS and CDR2 YYEKEE (reference sequence). The CDR3 runs to 14 residues. This CDR3 reads CASSFNSGRQEQYF.

By frequency, this clonotype registers medium-sized. CDR3: CATSRQVENTGELFF. This chain joins TRBV15 and TRBJ2-2. Germline CDR1 and CDR2: LNHNV and YYDKDF (reference sequence). CDR3 length: 15 residues.

The chain carries TRBV27 and TRBJ2-5; the D gene TCRdb calls, TRBD1, cannot be checked with no DNA. The CDR3 has 12 amino acids. Germline-derived CDR1 and CDR2 are MNHEY and SMNVEV (reference sequence). CDR3 loop: CATRDREETQYF.

V and J are TRBV27 and TRBJ1-1; without DNA, the TCRdb call of TRBD1 cannot be checked. The CDR3 is made up of 15 amino acids. CDR1 and CDR2 (germline): MNHEY, SMNVEV (reference sequence). The CDR3 is CASSYDSRQGTEAFF.

Its frequency marks this clonotype as medium-sized. The chain recombines TRBV19 with TRBJ2-2; TCRdb indicates TRBD2, and absent DNA this call remains unverified. Germline assignment: CDR1 LNHDA and CDR2 SQIVND (reference sequence). The CDR3 is made up of 16 amino acids. This chain's CDR3 is CASSIGSGDNTGELFF. Based on the CDR3 plus reference TRBV19 and TRBJ2-2, the full variable domain is DGGITQSPKYLFRKEGQNVTLSCEQNLNHDAMYWYRQDPGQGLRLIYYSQIVNDFQKGDIAEGYSVSREKKESFPLTVTSAQKNPTAFYLCASSIGSGDNTGELFFGEGSRLTVL.

The chain uses TRBV28 and TRBJ1-2; TCRdb's D call, TRBD1, is unchecked because there is no DNA. The CDR3 loop spans 12 amino acids. Germline CDR1 and CDR2: MDHEN and SYDVKM. The CDR3 here is CASKSTPYGYTF.

This clonotype shows up as medium-sized by frequency. The chain is built from TRBV29-1 and TRBJ2-1; TCRdb's assignment of TRBD2 cannot be checked, as there is no DNA. The CDR3 spans 12 residues. Looked up from germline, CDR1 is SQVTM and CDR2 is ANQGSEA. CDR3 loop: CSVDAGSNEQFF.

The genes are TRBV6-5 and TRBJ1-5; no DNA is available, so the TRBD1 call from TCRdb remains unchecked. Germline values: CDR1 MNHEY, CDR2 SVGAGI. This CDR3 has 15 residues. CDR3 in amino acids: CASSPLRQGRGPQHF.

The genes are TRBV15 and TRBJ2-3; TCRdb picks TRBD1, but there is no DNA to check that call. Germline-derived CDR1 and CDR2 are LNHNV and YYDKDF (reference sequence). This CDR3 contains 18 residues. CDR3 residues: CATSRGSTEGRGSDTQYF. Together with reference TRBV15 and TRBJ2-3, the CDR3 gives the full variable domain: DAMVIQNPRYQVTQFGKPVTLSCSQTLNHNVMYWYQQKSSQAPKLLFHYYDKDFNNEADTPDNFQSRRPNTSFCFLDIRSPGLGDTAMYLCATSRGSTEGRGSDTQYFGPGTRLTVL.

This CDR3 is CASGGSHREKLFF. The chain carries TRBV6-5 and TRBJ1-4. Germline V CDR1 and CDR2: MNHEY, SVGAGI. This CDR3 region has 13 residues.

This chain links TRBV15 with TRBJ1-3. Germline V gene data show CDR1 as LNHNV and CDR2 as YYDKDF (reference sequence). This CDR3 is 13 amino acids long. Here the CDR3 reads CATSRAVRNTIYF.

Frequency places this clonotype as medium-sized. The V call is TRBV19, the J call TRBJ2-1; checking the TCRdb D call of TRBD1 is not possible without DNA. The CDR3 loop spans 12 amino acids. From germline, CDR1 is LNHDA and CDR2 SQIVND (reference sequence). The CDR3 sequence is CASTTGYNEQFF.

The rearrangement uses TRBV6-1 and TRBJ1-1; lacking DNA, the TRBD1 call made by TCRdb goes unchecked. CDR3 size: 12 residues. Germline CDR1 and CDR2: MNHNS and SASEGT. The chain's CDR3 is CASSRAGTEAFF.

The gene calls are TRBV27 and TRBJ1-4; TCRdb picks TRBD1, but there is no DNA to check that call. This CDR3 comprises 13 residues. Germline CDR1 is MNHEY and CDR2 is SMNVEV (reference sequence). CDR3 residues: CASSGRTGEKLFF.